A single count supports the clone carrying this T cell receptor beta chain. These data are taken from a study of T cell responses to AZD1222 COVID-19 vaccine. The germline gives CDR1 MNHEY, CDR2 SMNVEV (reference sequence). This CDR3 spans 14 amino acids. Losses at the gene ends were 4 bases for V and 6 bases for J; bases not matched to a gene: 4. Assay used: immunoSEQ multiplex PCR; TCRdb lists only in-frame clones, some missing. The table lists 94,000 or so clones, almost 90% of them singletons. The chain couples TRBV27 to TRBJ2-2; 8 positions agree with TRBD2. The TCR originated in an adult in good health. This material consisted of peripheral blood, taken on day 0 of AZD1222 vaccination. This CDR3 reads CASSSGLAPGELFF. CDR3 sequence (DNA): TGTGCCAGCAGTTCAGGACTAGCTCCCGGGGAGCTGTTTTTT.